This TCR beta chain was identified during a study of PD-L1 blockade in urothelial cancer. Across the study: Blood analysis took place 3 weeks (second dose) and 6 weeks after treatment start.

Added to each PCR by spiking were synthetic TCR analog templates. This table comes from immunoSEQ multiplex PCR, and its TCRdb copy is limited to in-frame clones, with some not included. The sample holds approximately 67,000 clones, more than 75% seen once. Time point denoted: pretreatment peripheral blood. The sequence was obtained from a man aged 60 to 75 with urothelial cancer. Sequencing used PBMCs, obtained around atezolizumab (anti-PD-L1) treatment.

As DNA, the CDR3 is TGTGCCAGCATGGAGGGACAGGGTACAGATACGCAGTATTTT. This translates into CASMEGQGTDTQYF. The chain joins TRBV5-4 to TRBJ2-3; 9 bases are shared with TRBD1. The CDR3 loop spans 14 amino acids. Germline loops: CDR1 SGHNT, CDR2 YYREEE (reference sequence). With 6 bases clipped from V and 3 bases from J, the junction kept 5 bases outside the gene matches.